This record looks at one TCR beta chain sequence and its context. These data belong to a study of early T cells in non-severe SARS-CoV-2 infection. A single record per CDR3 protein comes from TCRdb applying MiXCR to the 5' RACE reads. Seen here are under 75,000 distinct CDR3 sequences, about 12% observed once, and the top ten hold 9.5% to 10%. The sequence came from an adult who was a healthcare worker with PCR-confirmed SARS-CoV-2 infection or an uninfected control (not recorded which). The specimen was whole blood.

The CDR3 reads CASSSGGRTEPQHF. CDR3 in DNA: TGTGCCAGCAGCTCCGGGGGGCGGACGGAGCCCCAGCATTTT. The chain joins TRBV7-2 to TRBJ1-5, with D maybe TRBD1 (6 bases). V gave up 4 bases and J gave up 8 bases, with 15 bases separating them. There are 14 residues in the CDR3. From germline, CDR1 is SGHTA and CDR2 FQGNSA.